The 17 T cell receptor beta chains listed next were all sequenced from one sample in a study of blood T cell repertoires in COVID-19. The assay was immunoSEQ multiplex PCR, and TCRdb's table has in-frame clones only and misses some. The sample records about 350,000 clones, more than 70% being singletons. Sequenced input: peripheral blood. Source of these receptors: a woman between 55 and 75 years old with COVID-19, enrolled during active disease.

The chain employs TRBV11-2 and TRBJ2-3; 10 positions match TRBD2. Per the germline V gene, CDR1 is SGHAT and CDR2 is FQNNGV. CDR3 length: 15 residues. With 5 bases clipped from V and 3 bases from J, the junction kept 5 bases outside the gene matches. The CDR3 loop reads CASSRAGGLTDTQYF. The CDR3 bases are TGTGCCAGCAGCCGAGCGGGGGGGCTGACAGATACGCAGTATTTT.

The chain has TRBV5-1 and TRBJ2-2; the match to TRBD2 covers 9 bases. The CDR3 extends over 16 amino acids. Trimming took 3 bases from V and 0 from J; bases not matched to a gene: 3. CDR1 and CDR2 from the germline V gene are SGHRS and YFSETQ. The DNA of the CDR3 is TGCGCCAGCAGCTCATTAGCGGGAGCGAACACCGGGGAGCTGTTTTTT. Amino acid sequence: CASSSLAGANTGELFF.

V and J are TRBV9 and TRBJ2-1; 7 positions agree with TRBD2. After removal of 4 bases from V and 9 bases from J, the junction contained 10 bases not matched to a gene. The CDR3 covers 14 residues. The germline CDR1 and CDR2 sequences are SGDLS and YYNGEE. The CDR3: CASSPRLATGEQFF. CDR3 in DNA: TGTGCCAGCAGCCCCAGACTAGCTACCGGTGAGCAGTTCTTC.

CDR3 residues: CASSYDRAAPYGYTF. CDR3 DNA: TGTGCCAGCAGCTACGACAGGGCTGCCCCCTATGGCTACACCTTC. J is TRBJ1-2 and V is TRBV5-6; the match to TRBD1 covers 7 bases. CDR1 is SGHDT, CDR2 YYEEEE, per germline. The CDR3 sequence is 15 residues long. The V segment lost 3 bases and the J segment 4 bases; nucleotides outside the gene matches: 9.

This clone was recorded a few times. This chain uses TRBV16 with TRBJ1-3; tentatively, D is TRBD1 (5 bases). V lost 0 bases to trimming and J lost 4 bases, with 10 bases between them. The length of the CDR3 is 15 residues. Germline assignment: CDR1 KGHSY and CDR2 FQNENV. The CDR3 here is CASSQSPGIGNTIYF. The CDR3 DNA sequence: TGTGCCAGCAGCCAATCGCCAGGGATAGGAAACACCATATATTTT.

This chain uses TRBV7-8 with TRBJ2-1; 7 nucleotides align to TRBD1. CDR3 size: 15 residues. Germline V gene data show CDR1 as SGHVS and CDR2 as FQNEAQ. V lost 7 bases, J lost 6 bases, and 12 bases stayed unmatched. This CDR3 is CASNTLGQASNEQFF. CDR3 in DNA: TGTGCCAGCAACACCCTAGGACAGGCCAGCAATGAGCAGTTCTTC.

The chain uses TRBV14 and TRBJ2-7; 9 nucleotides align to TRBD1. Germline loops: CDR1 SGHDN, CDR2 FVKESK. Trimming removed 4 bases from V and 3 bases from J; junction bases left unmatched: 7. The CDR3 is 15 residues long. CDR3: CASSPGQGYFYEQYF. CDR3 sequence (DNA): TGTGCCAGCAGCCCGGGACAGGGATACTTCTACGAGCAGTACTTC.

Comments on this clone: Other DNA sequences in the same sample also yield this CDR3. For the CDR3, the DNA is TGCGCCAGCAGCCCGGGACAGTCCACCGGGGAGCTGTTTTTT. Amino acid sequence: CASSPGQSTGELFF. The chain employs TRBV5-1 and TRBJ2-2; 7 bases are shared with TRBD1. Germline lookup yields CDR1 SGHRS and CDR2 YFSETQ. V lost 4 bases, J lost 4 bases, and 4 bases stayed unmatched. This CDR3 is built from 14 residues.

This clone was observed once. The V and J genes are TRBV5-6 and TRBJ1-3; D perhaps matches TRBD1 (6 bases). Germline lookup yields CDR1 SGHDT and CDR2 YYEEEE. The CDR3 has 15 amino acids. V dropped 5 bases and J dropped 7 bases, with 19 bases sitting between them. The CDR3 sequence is CASSFRTAPRNTIYF. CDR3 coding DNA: TGTGCCAGCAGTTTCCGGACAGCTCCAAGGAACACCATATATTTT.

The CDR3 DNA reads as TGTGCCAGCAGTCTGGGACAGAATTCACCCCTCCACTTT. Its protein is CASSLGQNSPLHF. The genes are TRBV6-6 and TRBJ1-6, with 7 bases identical to TRBD1. CDR1 MNHNY and CDR2 SVGAGI come from the germline V gene (reference sequence). The CDR3 has 13 amino acids. Losses at the gene ends were 5 bases for V and 7 bases for J; bases not matched to a gene: 2.

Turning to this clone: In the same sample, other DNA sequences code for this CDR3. CDR3 DNA: TGTGCCAGCAGCGTAGCCGGGTCTGGAAACACCATATATTTT. Translated: CASSVAGSGNTIYF. The chain has TRBV9 and TRBJ1-3, with D unclear. Looked up from germline, CDR1 is SGDLS and CDR2 is YYNGEE. This CDR3 is 14 amino acids long. Trimming cost V 0 bases and J 1 base, with 5 bases left between them. The variable domain in full, completed from reference TRBV9 and TRBJ1-3, reads DSGVTQTPKHLITATGQRVTLRCSPRSGDLSVYWYQQSLDQGLQFLIQYYNGEERAKGNILERFSAQQFPDLHSELNLSSLELGDSALYFCASSVAGSGNTIYFGEGSWLTVV.

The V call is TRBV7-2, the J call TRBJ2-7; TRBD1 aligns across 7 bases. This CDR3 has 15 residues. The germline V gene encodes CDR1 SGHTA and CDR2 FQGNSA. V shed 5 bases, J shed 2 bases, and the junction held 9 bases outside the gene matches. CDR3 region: CASSPAGTVPYEQYF. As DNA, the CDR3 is TGTGCCAGCAGCCCCGCCGGGACAGTTCCCTACGAGCAGTACTTC.

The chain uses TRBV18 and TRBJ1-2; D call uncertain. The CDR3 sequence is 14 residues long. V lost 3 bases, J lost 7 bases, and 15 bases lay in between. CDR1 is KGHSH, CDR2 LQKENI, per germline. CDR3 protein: CASSPTAGLLGYTF. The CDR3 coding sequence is TGTGCCAGCTCACCGACTGCGGGTCTCCTTGGCTACACCTTC.

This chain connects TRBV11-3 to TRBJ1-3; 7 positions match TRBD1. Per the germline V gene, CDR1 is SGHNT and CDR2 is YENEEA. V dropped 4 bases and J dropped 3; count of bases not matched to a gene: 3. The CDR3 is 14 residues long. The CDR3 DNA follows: TGTGCCAGCAGCTCAGGACAGGATGGAAACACCATATATTTT. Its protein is CASSSGQDGNTIYF.

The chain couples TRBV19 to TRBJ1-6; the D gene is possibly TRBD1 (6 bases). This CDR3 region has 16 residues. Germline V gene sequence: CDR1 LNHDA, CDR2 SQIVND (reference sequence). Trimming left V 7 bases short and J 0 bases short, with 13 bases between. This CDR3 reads CASTPDSLSYNSPLHF. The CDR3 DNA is TGTGCCAGTACCCCGGACAGCCTCTCCTATAATTCACCCCTCCACTTT.

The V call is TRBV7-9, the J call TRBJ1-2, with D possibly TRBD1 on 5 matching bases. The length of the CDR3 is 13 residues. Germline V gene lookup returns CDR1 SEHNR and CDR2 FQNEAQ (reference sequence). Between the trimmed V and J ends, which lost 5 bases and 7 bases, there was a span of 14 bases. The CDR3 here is CASSPGGDGGYTF. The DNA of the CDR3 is TGTGCCAGCAGCCCCGGGGGTGATGGTGGCTACACCTTC.

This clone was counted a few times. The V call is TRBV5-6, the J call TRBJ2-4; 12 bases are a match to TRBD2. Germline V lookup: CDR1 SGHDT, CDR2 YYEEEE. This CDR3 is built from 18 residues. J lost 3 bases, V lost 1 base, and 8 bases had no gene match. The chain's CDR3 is CASSLFLASGGDKNIQYF. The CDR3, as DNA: TGTGCCAGCAGCTTGTTCTTGGCTAGCGGGGGGGACAAAAACATTCAGTACTTC. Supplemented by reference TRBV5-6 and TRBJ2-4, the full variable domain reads DAGVTQSPTHLIKTRGQQVTLRCSPKSGHDTVSWYQQALGQGPQFIFQYYEEEERQRGNFPDRFSGHQFPNYSSELNVNALLLGDSALYLCASSLFLASGGDKNIQYFGAGTRLSVL.